The 32 T cell receptor beta chains reported below all come from one sample, sequenced in a study of blood T cell repertoires in COVID-19. Sequencing was performed with immunoSEQ multiplex PCR; in TCRdb, only in-frame clones are kept and a portion is missing. This sample carries about 81,000 clones, 82% of them seen once, and the ten largest clones take approximately 7.3%. The sequenced sample consisted of peripheral blood. All receptors come from a human donor in a cohort sampled during active COVID-19.

V usage is TRBV7-2 and J usage is TRBJ1-6; 9 bases are a match to TRBD1. The CDR3 is 13 residues long. From germline, CDR1 is SGHTA and CDR2 FQGNSA. V shed 8 bases, J shed 10 bases, and the junction held 6 bases outside the gene matches. The CDR3: CASGTGLQSPLHF. DNA of the CDR3: TGTGCCAGCGGGACAGGGTTGCAATCACCCCTCCACTTT.

The CDR3, as DNA: TGCGCCAGCAGCTCCGGGGACAGGGAGCAGTACTTC. It encodes CASSSGDREQYF. V gene TRBV5-1 combines with J gene TRBJ2-7, with 8 bases fitting TRBD1. CDR3 length equals 12 residues. Germline-derived CDR1 and CDR2 are SGHRS and YFSETQ. V dropped 3 bases and J dropped 7; count of bases not matched to a gene: 3.

The chain links TRBV4-2 to TRBJ1-2; TRBD1 aligns across 8 bases. The trim removed 0 bases at V and 7 bases at J, leaving 7 bases unmatched. Germline V CDR1 and CDR2: LGHNA, YNFKEQ. This CDR3 has 15 amino acids. DNA of the CDR3: TGTGCCAGCAGCCAAGAAAACAGGGGGTTGGGTGGCTACACCTTC. The encoded protein is CASSQENRGLGGYTF.

This clone was counted between two and nine times. This rearrangement joins TRBV30 to TRBJ1-1; tentatively, D is TRBD1 (6 bases). Germline V gives CDR1 GTSNPN, CDR2 SVGIG (reference sequence). The CDR3 is 13 amino acids. Trimming took 2 bases from V and 3 from J, leaving 10 bases between them. CDR3 coding DNA: TGTGCCTGGAGTCTAGGGGGGGACACTGAAGCTTTCTTT. This translates into CAWSLGGDTEAFF.

This chain connects TRBV7-9 to TRBJ1-2; no definite D call. CDR1 and CDR2 (germline): SEHNR, FQNEAQ (reference sequence). This CDR3 has 12 amino acids. V was trimmed by 3 bases and J by 7 bases, leaving 9 bases between them. CDR3 protein: CASSFPGPGYTF. The CDR3 coding sequence is TGTGCCAGCAGCTTCCCCGGTCCTGGCTACACCTTC. Drawing the rest from reference TRBV7-9 and TRBJ1-2, the complete variable domain is DTGVSQNPRHKITKRGQNVTFRCDPISEHNRLYWYRQTLGQGPEFLTYFQNEAQLEKSRLLSDRFSAERPKGSFSTLEIQRTEQGDSAMYLCASSFPGPGYTFGSGTRLTVV.

CDR3 sequence reads: CASSITGTGANTQYF. CDR3 bases: TGTGCCAGTAGTATAACTGGGACAGGGGCAAATACGCAGTATTTT. The V gene is TRBV19, the J gene TRBJ2-3, with 10 bases fitting TRBD1. Trimming took 2 bases from V and 7 from J; bases not matched to a gene: 6. The CDR3 runs to 15 residues. Germline CDR1 and CDR2: LNHDA and SQIVND (reference sequence).

The chain recombines TRBV27 with TRBJ2-7; D call uncertain. Trimming shortened V by 5 bases and J by 3 bases, and 5 bases separated the two germline ends. This CDR3 is 11 amino acids long. CDR1 is MNHEY and CDR2 is SMNVEV in the germline V gene (reference sequence). The CDR3 here is CASSHNYEQYF. The CDR3 DNA is TGTGCCAGCAGTCACAACTACGAGCAGTACTTC.

This chain connects TRBV11-2 to TRBJ2-1; 9 bases are shared with TRBD1. CDR1 is SGHAT, CDR2 FQNNGV, per germline. This CDR3 is 15 amino acids long. V lost 2 bases and J lost 9; bases outside the gene matches: 8. The CDR3 loop reads CASSLTSGQGREQFF. The CDR3 bases are TGTGCCAGCAGCTTAACCTCGGGACAGGGACGTGAGCAGTTCTTC.

This rearrangement joins TRBV7-3 to TRBJ1-2, with D possibly TRBD1 on 6 matching bases. The ends were cut back, 1 base at V and 0 bases at J, with 9 bases in the middle. The CDR3 contains 15 residues. Germline V gives CDR1 SGHTA, CDR2 FQGTGA. CDR3 protein: CASSLKQGPNYGYTF. CDR3 nucleotides: TGTGCCAGCAGCTTAAAACAGGGACCTAACTATGGCTACACCTTC.

The chain recombines TRBV25-1 with TRBJ2-7; 7 bases agree with TRBD1. Germline V CDR1 and CDR2: MGHDK, SYGVNS. The CDR3 runs 11 residues. V lost 10 bases, J lost 3 bases, and 3 bases stayed unmatched. As DNA, the CDR3 is TGTGCCACAAACAGGGGCTACGAGCAGTACTTC. Residues: CATNRGYEQYF.

This clone was detected only a few times. The V gene is TRBV5-8, the J gene TRBJ2-7; tentatively, D is TRBD1 (6 bases). Trimming took off 4 bases at V and 0 bases at J, with 14 bases between the two ends. The CDR3 consists of 15 residues. The germline gives CDR1 SGHTS, CDR2 YDEGEE. Here the CDR3 reads CASSRRQESSYEQYF. In DNA, the CDR3 is TGTGCCAGCAGCCGAAGACAGGAGAGCTCCTACGAGCAGTACTTC.

The chain couples TRBV5-1 to TRBJ2-1; D is ambiguous. The CDR3 consists of 17 residues. Trimming took off 4 bases at V and 5 bases at J, with 22 bases between the two ends. Germline values: CDR1 SGHRS, CDR2 YFSETQ. CDR3 protein: CASSTSAEDPLNNEQFF. The CDR3 DNA reads as TGCGCCAGCAGCACGAGCGCCGAAGACCCCCTTAACAATGAGCAGTTCTTC.

The chain recombines TRBV2 with TRBJ2-5, with D uncertain. The CDR3 is 14 residues long. From germline, CDR1 is SNHLY and CDR2 FYNNEI. V shed 4 bases and J shed 5 bases, with 14 bases lying between them. For the CDR3, the DNA is TGTGCCAGCAGTGCTCTAGGCCCAAGTGAGACCCAGTACTTC. The encoded protein is CASSALGPSETQYF.

The rearrangement uses TRBV7-9 and TRBJ2-7; 7 nucleotides line up with TRBD1. CDR1 SEHNR and CDR2 FQNEAQ come from the germline V gene (reference sequence). This CDR3 spans 17 amino acids. J was trimmed by 6 bases and V by 5 bases; bases with no gene match: 19. The CDR3: CASSQPGRGRNHFEQYF. For the CDR3, the DNA is TGTGCCAGCAGCCAACCGGGTAGGGGGCGCAACCACTTCGAGCAGTACTTC.

The rearrangement uses TRBV6-2 or TRBV6-3 and TRBJ1-1, with 7 bases aligning to TRBD1. With 5 bases clipped from V and 4 bases from J, the junction kept 10 bases outside the gene matches. Germline V gene lookup returns CDR1 MNHEY and CDR2 SVGEGT. CDR3 length: 15 amino acids. The CDR3 sequence is CASSRQGMSSTEAFF. The DNA for the CDR3 is TGTGCCAGCAGTAGACAGGGAATGTCGAGCACTGAAGCTTTCTTT.

This chain joins TRBV5-1 and TRBJ1-1; TRBD1 might be the D (6 bases). Between the trimmed V and J ends, which lost 0 bases and 7 bases, there was a span of 10 bases. The CDR3 covers 13 residues. Germline lookup yields CDR1 SGHRS and CDR2 YFSETQ. CDR3 in DNA: TGCGCCAGCAGCTTGGGGACAGTGAATGAAGCTTTCTTT. Its translation: CASSLGTVNEAFF.

CDR3 protein: CASSEAEGTTYEQYF. The CDR3 nucleotides read TGTGCCAGCAGTGAAGCGGAGGGAACCACCTACGAGCAGTACTTC. The V call is TRBV6-1, the J call TRBJ2-7; TRBD2 might be the D (6 bases). The CDR3 extends over 15 amino acids. Germline V lookup: CDR1 MNHNS, CDR2 SASEGT. V was shortened by 0 bases and J by 2 bases, with 11 bases between the two germline ends.

The chain employs TRBV30 and TRBJ2-7, with D possibly matching TRBD1 (5 bases). Germline V gene sequence: CDR1 GTSNPN, CDR2 SVGIG (reference sequence). V lost 3 bases and J 2 bases, leaving 5 bases between the germline ends. This CDR3 comprises 11 residues. CDR3 DNA: TGTGCCTGGAGGGACACCTACGAGCAGTACTTC. This sequence encodes CAWRDTYEQYF.

V and J are TRBV20-1 and TRBJ1-1, with a weak D call TRBD1 (5 bases). Trimming took 5 bases from V and 9 from J, leaving 13 bases between them. This CDR3 spans 11 amino acids. Germline lookup yields CDR1 DFQATT and CDR2 SNEGSKA (reference sequence). In DNA, the CDR3 is TGCAGTGCTCCTCGGGGGGGACAAGCTTTCTTT. Its translation: CSAPRGGQAFF.

The J gene is TRBJ2-7, the V gene TRBV5-1, with D possibly being TRBD1 (5 bases). The CDR3 covers 13 residues. Germline V gene sequence: CDR1 SGHRS, CDR2 YFSETQ. Trimming stripped 3 bases from V and 4 bases from J, with 11 bases between. CDR3 loop: CASSSDITYEQYF. DNA for the CDR3: TGCGCCAGCAGCTCGGACATAACGTACGAGCAGTACTTC. The variable domain in full, completed from reference TRBV5-1 and TRBJ2-7, reads KAGVTQTPRYLIKTRGQQVTLSCSPISGHRSVSWYQQTPGQGLQFLFEYFSETQRNKGNFPGRFSGRQFSNSRSEMNVSTLELGDSALYLCASSSDITYEQYFGPGTRLTVT.

V is TRBV5-1 and J is TRBJ1-2, with D perhaps TRBD1 (6 bases). Germline-derived CDR1 and CDR2 are SGHRS and YFSETQ. The V and J ends lost 0 bases and 6 bases respectively, with 18 bases between them. The CDR3 extends over 16 amino acids. CDR3: CASSLVGRTEGDGYTF. The CDR3 DNA is TGCGCCAGCAGCTTGGTCGGACGGACCGAGGGGGATGGCTACACCTTC.

V gene TRBV7-6 combines with J gene TRBJ1-1; D may be TRBD1 (6 bases). Between the trimmed V and J ends, which lost 9 bases and 0 bases, there was a span of 14 bases. The CDR3 is made up of 14 amino acids. Germline assignment: CDR1 SGHVS and CDR2 FNYEAQ. DNA of the CDR3: TGTGCCAGTAAACCGGGACACATGAACACTGAAGCTTTCTTT. Translating gives CASKPGHMNTEAFF.

The V gene is TRBV6-5, the J gene TRBJ2-3; 7 nucleotides align to TRBD1. The V segment lost 2 bases and the J segment 0 bases; nucleotides outside the gene matches: 5. Per the germline V gene, CDR1 is MNHEY and CDR2 is SVGAGI. The CDR3 extends over 16 amino acids. The CDR3 here is CASSYGTAISTDTQYF. In nucleotides, the CDR3 is TGTGCCAGCAGTTACGGGACAGCGATCAGCACAGATACGCAGTATTTT.

The genes are TRBV6-5 and TRBJ2-7, with a tentative D call TRBD1 (6 bases). CDR3 size: 12 residues. V was shortened by 6 bases and J by 6 bases, with 12 bases between the two germline ends. Germline assignment: CDR1 MNHEY and CDR2 SVGAGI. CDR3 region: CASSTGLREQYF. The DNA for the CDR3 is TGTGCCAGCAGCACAGGGCTGCGCGAGCAGTACTTC.

V and J are TRBV11-2 and TRBJ2-1; possible D gene TRBD2, 6 bases. Trimming cost V 4 bases and J 12 bases, with 19 bases left between them. This CDR3 spans 14 amino acids. Germline V CDR1 and CDR2: SGHAT, FQNNGV. CDR3 DNA sequence: TGTGCCAGCAGCTCCCTATCGATGGGACTTGCGCAGTTCTTC. Translated, it gives CASSSLSMGLAQFF.

This clone was seen a few times. V and J are TRBV3-1 (or the pseudogene TRBV3-2) and TRBJ2-7, with 7 bases identical to TRBD1. V dropped 2 bases and J dropped 2; count of bases not matched to a gene: 9. This CDR3 comprises 16 residues. Looked up from germline, CDR1 is LGHDT and CDR2 is YNNKEL (reference sequence). The CDR3 coding sequence is TGTGCCAGCAGCCAAAGGACAGGTCCGCCAACCTACGAGCAGTACTTC. This gives the protein CASSQRTGPPTYEQYF.

The V gene is TRBV5-1, the J gene TRBJ1-4, with 11 positions matching TRBD1. This CDR3 contains 15 residues. CDR1 SGHRS and CDR2 YFSETQ come from the germline V gene. V trimming: 4 bases; J trimming: 2 bases; junction bases outside the gene matches: 1. The CDR3: CASSRTGGTNEKLFF. For the CDR3, the DNA is TGCGCCAGCAGCCGGACAGGGGGCACTAATGAAAAACTGTTTTTT.

The rearrangement uses TRBV24-1 and TRBJ2-3; D perhaps matches TRBD1 (7 bases). CDR1 is KGHDR, CDR2 SFDVKD, per germline. V was pared by 4 bases and J by 4 bases, with 11 bases between. The CDR3 runs to 14 residues. The CDR3 DNA reads as TGTGCCACCAGTGACAGGGGGGCCCCAGATACGCAGTATTTT. Translated: CATSDRGAPDTQYF.

The table lists this clone with a count of one. The genes are TRBV9 and TRBJ2-5; TRBD2 aligns across 15 bases. CDR3 length equals 16 residues. After removal of 6 bases from V and 7 bases from J, the junction contained 10 bases not matched to a gene. Germline lookup yields CDR1 SGDLS and CDR2 YYNGEE. CDR3 region: CASNPGTSGGLGTQYF. The CDR3 DNA follows: TGTGCCAGCAATCCCGGGACTAGCGGGGGGCTCGGGACCCAGTACTTC.

V is TRBV9 and J is TRBJ1-2; D uncertain. This CDR3 is 11 amino acids long. Germline V gene lookup returns CDR1 SGDLS and CDR2 YYNGEE. V was cut by 3 bases and J by 2 bases, with 2 bases left in between. This CDR3 reads CASSANYGYTF. In DNA form, the CDR3 reads TGTGCCAGCAGCGCGAACTATGGCTACACCTTC.

This clone was found a few times. This chain joins TRBV7-8 and TRBJ2-7; TRBD1 matches 7 bases. CDR1 is SGHVS, CDR2 FQNEAQ, per germline. This CDR3 is 14 amino acids long. Unmatched junction bases numbered 6, after V lost 5 bases and J lost 2 bases. This chain's CDR3 is CASSKQGLTYEQYF. CDR3 nucleotides: TGTGCCAGCAGCAAACAGGGGCTTACCTACGAGCAGTACTTC.

The V call is TRBV7-9, the J call TRBJ2-7; D ambiguous. CDR1 SEHNR and CDR2 FQNEAQ come from the germline V gene (reference sequence). Deletions cut 5 bases from V and 0 bases from J, with 8 bases between. The CDR3 consists of 13 residues. CDR3 region: CASSLSSSYEQYF. The CDR3 nucleotides are TGTGCCAGCAGCCTCTCGAGCTCCTACGAGCAGTACTTC.